The next 27 T cell receptor beta chains were all read from a single sample in a study of blood T cells in healthy people across ages. The authors ran a second PCR of about 6 to 12 cycles using a sample-barcoded 5' primer and a J-beta primer mix. TCRdb used MiXCR to reprocess the 5' RACE reads, holding one entry per CDR3 protein. The table records 750,000 to 850,000 distinct CDR3 sequences, 20% to 25% of them present only once. The same data also contributed to another study, on T cells of mothers and their children.

The source material was blood. The origin of the receptors is a boy between 10 and 17 years old in good health.

This clonotype came up a few times. V gene TRBV28 combines with J gene TRBJ2-5; D may be TRBD1 or TRBD2 (6 bases each). The V gene's germline CDR1 is MDHEN and CDR2 SYDVKM. The CDR3 length is 15 residues. V gave up 5 bases and J gave up 5 bases, with 18 bases separating them. The chain's CDR3 is CASSKGDTGGETQYF. CDR3 nucleotide sequence: TGTGCCAGCAGTAAGGGGGACACAGGAGGGGAGACCCAGTACTTC.

This clonotype was seen more than once but under ten times. The chain recombines TRBV27 with TRBJ1-5, with D perhaps matching TRBD1 (5 bases). CDR1 is MNHEY and CDR2 is SMNVEV in the germline V gene (reference sequence). The CDR3 totals 15 residues. The V gene lost 6 bases and the J gene lost 3 bases, with 15 bases spanning the gap. CDR3 sequence reads: CASSLLSGLNQPQHF. In DNA form, the CDR3 reads TGTGCCAGCAGCCTACTTTCAGGGCTCAATCAGCCCCAGCATTTT.

This clonotype turned up a few times. This chain links TRBV29-1 with TRBJ2-1; 9 positions agree with TRBD1. With 3 bases clipped from V and 6 bases from J, the junction kept 6 bases outside the gene matches. This CDR3 spans 14 amino acids. From germline, CDR1 is SQVTM and CDR2 ANQGSEA. The DNA for the CDR3 is TGCAGCGTTGATGGGGACAGGGTGCGCAATGAGCAGTTCTTC. This gives the protein CSVDGDRVRNEQFF.

The genes are TRBV6-2 or TRBV6-3 and TRBJ2-1, with 8 bases identical to TRBD1. Germline V gene lookup returns CDR1 MNHEY and CDR2 SVGEGT. The length of the CDR3 is 16 residues. Trimming took 2 bases from V and 10 from J; bases not matched to a gene: 13. Here the CDR3 DNA reads TGTGCCAGCAGTTACGTAGGGACAGGAGATTATTTGGAGCAGTTCTTC. The encoded protein is CASSYVGTGDYLEQFF.

The genes are TRBV7-9 and TRBJ2-3; perhaps TRBD2 as D (6 bases). There are 17 residues in the CDR3. Per germline, CDR1 SEHNR and CDR2 FQNEAQ (reference sequence). The V gene lost 2 bases and the J gene lost 0 bases, with 15 bases spanning the gap. The CDR3 here is CASSLLPHSGSTDTQYF. The CDR3 DNA is TGTGCCAGCAGCTTATTGCCGCATAGCGGTAGCACAGATACGCAGTATTTT.

V is TRBV27 and J is TRBJ2-3; TRBD2 matches at 10 bases. The CDR3 has 15 residues. Germline values: CDR1 MNHEY, CDR2 SMNVEV (reference sequence). The ends lost 5 bases at V and 4 bases at J; junction bases unmatched: 6. CDR3: CASSLTSGYSDTQYF. The CDR3 DNA sequence: TGTGCCAGCAGTCTGACTAGCGGGTATTCAGATACGCAGTATTTT.

This clonotype was seen a handful of times. The chain recombines TRBV4-1 with TRBJ2-1, with 10 bases fitting TRBD1. The V gene's germline CDR1 is MGHRA and CDR2 YSYEKL. The CDR3 loop spans 17 amino acids. The V gene end was trimmed by 2 bases and the J gene end by 1 base; junction bases not matched to a gene: 5. The CDR3 nucleotides are TGCGCCAGCAGCCAAAAACCGGGACAGGGGTCCTACAATGAGCAGTTCTTC. Translation gives CASSQKPGQGSYNEQFF.

This clonotype was seen at least ten times. The chain recombines TRBV7-2 with TRBJ2-4; D is possibly TRBD2 (6 bases). The germline CDR1 and CDR2 sequences are SGHTA and FQGNSA. The CDR3 totals 14 residues. V was cut by 5 bases and J by 5 bases, with 13 bases left in between. This chain's CDR3 is CASSPGTVENIQYF. CDR3 nucleotides: TGTGCCAGCAGCCCTGGGACTGTAGAAAACATTCAGTACTTC.

This clonotype was recorded a few times. A read error may produce the germline difference seen at one junction end. The chain employs TRBV20-1 and TRBJ2-6; D is perhaps TRBD2 (5 bases). CDR3 length equals 14 residues. Germline V gene lookup returns CDR1 DFQATT and CDR2 SNEGSKA (reference sequence). CDR3 loop: CSTRNSSGANVLTF. The DNA of the CDR3 is TGCAGTACTAGGAACAGCTCTGGGGCCAACGTCCTGACTTTC.

In this sample, this clonotype turned up many times. The chain links TRBV20-1 to TRBJ1-4; D unresolved. The length of the CDR3 is 10 residues. The germline V gene encodes CDR1 DFQATT and CDR2 SNEGSKA (reference sequence). Between the trimmed V and J ends, which lost 6 bases and 6 bases, there was a span of 5 bases. The CDR3 spells CSAVDEKLFF. In DNA form, the CDR3 reads TGCAGTGCAGTAGATGAAAAACTGTTTTTT.

In its sample, this clonotype was seen a few times. This chain uses TRBV10-3 with TRBJ2-1; possibly TRBD2 for D (6 bases). V was shortened by 5 bases and J by 9 bases, with 17 bases between the two germline ends. The germline CDR1 and CDR2 sequences are ENHRY and SYGVKD. CDR3 length: 14 amino acids. Here the CDR3 reads CAISSGTQLGEQFF. The CDR3 DNA reads TGTGCCATCAGTTCCGGGACTCAGCTAGGTGAGCAGTTCTTC.

The chain has TRBV20-1 and TRBJ2-5; 8 positions agree with TRBD2. V lost 0 bases, J lost 3 bases, and 6 bases stayed unmatched. Germline values: CDR1 DFQATT, CDR2 SNEGSKA (reference sequence). CDR3 length equals 15 residues. DNA for the CDR3: TGCAGTGCTAGAGAAGGTAGCGGGAAAAAAGAGACCCAGTACTTC. Amino acids: CSAREGSGKKETQYF.

Details on this clonotype: A junction end diverges from the germline sequence, so it may reflect a read error. The J gene is TRBJ2-2, the V gene TRBV7-7; D possibly corresponds to TRBD1 (6 bases). The CDR3 is 14 amino acids. Germline lookup yields CDR1 SSHAT and CDR2 FNYEAQ (reference sequence). The CDR3 loop reads CASSPWTATGELFF. The CDR3, as DNA: TGTGCTAGCAGCCCATGGACAGCAACCGGGGAGCTGTTTTTT.

The CDR3 loop is CASSSVAGYEQYF. The CDR3 DNA reads TGTGCCAGCAGTAGTGTAGCGGGCTACGAGCAGTACTTC. The chain employs TRBV25-1 and TRBJ2-7, with TRBD2 matching over 7 bases. This CDR3 has 13 residues. Trimming cost V 5 bases and J 3 bases; bases outside gene matches: 4. The germline V gene encodes CDR1 MGHDK and CDR2 SYGVNS.

This chain connects TRBV2 to TRBJ1-2; the match to TRBD1 covers 8 bases. The germline CDR1 and CDR2 sequences are SNHLY and FYNNEI. This CDR3 region has 14 residues. V was clipped by 6 bases and J by 4 bases; unmatched bases: 7. The CDR3 DNA follows: TGTGCCAGCAGCCGAGGACAGGGCACCTATGGCTACACCTTC. Its protein is CASSRGQGTYGYTF.

The chain couples TRBV29-1 to TRBJ2-2; 10 bases align to TRBD1. CDR1 is SQVTM, CDR2 ANQGSEA, per germline. After removal of 6 bases from V and 5 bases from J, the junction contained 6 bases not matched to a gene. The CDR3 totals 14 residues. CDR3 protein: CSVARDRGTGELFF. The CDR3 DNA follows: TGCAGCGTGGCAAGGGACAGGGGTACCGGGGAGCTGTTTTTT.

The chain is built from TRBV15 and TRBJ2-6; possible D gene TRBD2, 6 bases. The germline gives CDR1 LNHNV, CDR2 YYDKDF (reference sequence). The CDR3 contains 15 residues. The V end was cut by 7 bases, the J end by 4 bases, with 14 bases between. CDR3 sequence (DNA): TGTGCCACCACCATGGGGGACTCCGGGGCCAACGTCCTGACTTTC. Translation: CATTMGDSGANVLTF.

This clonotype has more than one count but fewer than ten. The V call is TRBV4-3, the J call TRBJ1-4; D perhaps matches TRBD1 (5 bases). The CDR3 consists of 16 residues. Germline V gives CDR1 LGHNA, CDR2 YSLEER. V shed 0 bases and J shed 8 bases, with 16 bases lying between them. The CDR3 here is CASSQEGGSATEKLFF. In nucleotides, the CDR3 is TGCGCCAGCAGCCAAGAGGGGGGGTCCGCTACCGAAAAACTGTTTTTT.

The chain links TRBV5-1 to TRBJ2-3; 12 positions match TRBD2. V trimming: 4 bases; J trimming: 7 bases; junction bases outside the gene matches: 13. This CDR3 is built from 17 residues. Germline CDR1 is SGHRS and CDR2 is YFSETQ. DNA of the CDR3: TGCGCCAGCAGCCCAGAGCTAGCGGGAGGGCCTGGAAATACGCAGTATTTT. As protein: CASSPELAGGPGNTQYF.

This clonotype has more than one count but fewer than ten. The V and J genes are TRBV7-9 and TRBJ2-7; D is unresolved. V was cut by 5 bases and J by 1 base, with 9 bases left in between. Germline V gene sequence: CDR1 SEHNR, CDR2 FQNEAQ (reference sequence). There are 13 residues in the CDR3. CDR3 residues: CASSPERSYEQYF. Here the CDR3 DNA reads TGTGCCAGCAGCCCCGAACGGTCCTACGAGCAGTACTTC. The full variable domain, with the rest looked up from reference TRBV7-9 and TRBJ2-7, is DTGVSQNPRHKITKRGQNVTFRCDPISEHNRLYWYRQTLGQGPEFLTYFQNEAQLEKSRLLSDRFSAERPKGSFSTLEIQRTEQGDSAMYLCASSPERSYEQYFGPGTRLTVT.

The chain recombines TRBV28 with TRBJ2-5; 9 bases are shared with TRBD1. Germline CDR1 and CDR2: MDHEN and SYDVKM. The CDR3 consists of 17 residues. After removal of 5 bases from V and 2 bases from J, the junction contained 12 bases not matched to a gene. The CDR3 nucleotides are TGTGCCAGCAGTCCCTATACCCGGGACAGGGCACAAGAGACCCAGTACTTC. Encoded protein: CASSPYTRDRAQETQYF.

J is TRBJ2-1 and V is TRBV2; D might be TRBD2 (6 bases). The end of the DNA aligns better with TRBJ2-7, so the J call may be wrong. The germline V gene encodes CDR1 SNHLY and CDR2 FYNNEI. This CDR3 spans 15 amino acids. The DNA for the CDR3 is TGTGCCAGCGCGGGGAAAACTAGCTCGGGTCCCGAGCAGTACTTC. Translated, it gives CASAGKTSSGPEQYF.

This clonotype was observed a few times. The chain employs TRBV30 and TRBJ2-1; tentatively, D is TRBD2 (5 bases). This CDR3 is built from 16 residues. V was trimmed by 2 bases and J by 0 bases, leaving 14 bases between them. Germline V gives CDR1 GTSNPN, CDR2 SVGIG (reference sequence). The CDR3 coding sequence is TGTGCCTGGAGTCCTCGAGGGCTGAGCTCCTACAATGAGCAGTTCTTC. Protein: CAWSPRGLSSYNEQFF.

Only a few counts were recorded for this clonotype. This sequence joins TRBV14 and TRBJ2-7; no definite D call. From germline, CDR1 is SGHDN and CDR2 FVKESK. This CDR3 has 13 amino acids. V shed 1 base and J shed 9 bases, with 13 bases lying between them. CDR3 residues: CASSQGPFGVQYF. DNA for the CDR3: TGTGCCAGCAGCCAAGGACCCTTTGGCGTGCAGTACTTC. Combining the CDR3 with reference TRBV14 and TRBJ2-7 gives the whole variable domain EAGVTQFPSHSVIEKGQTVTLRCDPISGHDNLYWYRRVMGKEIKFLLHFVKESKQDESGMPNNRFLAERTGGTYSTLKVQPAELEDSGVYFCASSQGPFGVQYFGPGTRLTVT.

This clonotype has more than one count but fewer than ten. The rearrangement joins TRBV29-1 to TRBJ1-3; D gene uncertain. CDR1 is SQVTM and CDR2 is ANQGSEA in the germline V gene. The V end was cut by 6 bases, the J end by 8 bases, with 14 bases between. The CDR3 sequence is 12 residues long. The CDR3 region is CSVRTRADTIYF. CDR3 DNA sequence: TGCAGCGTCCGGACGAGGGCGGACACCATATATTTT.

The chain couples TRBV29-1 to TRBJ2-1, with 7 nucleotides matching TRBD2. V dropped 7 bases and J dropped 14; count of bases not matched to a gene: 11. The CDR3 is 11 residues long. In germline, CDR1 is SQVTM, CDR2 ANQGSEA. CDR3 loop: CSAYGGEGEFF. Written as DNA, the CDR3 is TGCAGCGCCTACGGCGGGGAGGGTGAGTTCTTC.

Regarding this clonotype: Relative to the germline gene, one junction end is altered; a read error may explain this. The genes are TRBV20-1 and TRBJ1-2; possible D gene TRBD1, 5 bases. There are 10 residues in the CDR3. Germline V gene data show CDR1 as DFQATT and CDR2 as SNEGSKA (reference sequence). The CDR3 sequence: CSATGNGCTF. As DNA, the CDR3 is TGCAGTGCTACAGGGAATGGCTGCACCTTC.